The clone carrying this TCR beta chain was observed a handful of times. No antigen is known for it. At the time of sampling, donors were nominally healthy, though unrecorded immune exposures were likely. This sample stems from a study of cytomegalovirus exposure and HLA in healthy donors. Study details: Among 350 to 500 genotyped donors, 65% to 90% fell in the Caucasian-associated ancestry cluster. General study findings and limits: A cluster of highly shared sequence variants was likely a sequencing artifact.

CDR3 length equals 15 residues. Germline V CDR1 and CDR2: MNHEY, SVGAGI. Between the trimmed V and J ends, which lost 2 bases and 2 bases, there was a span of 13 bases. PCR used 60 Vbeta primers and 13 Jbeta primers. Profiled with immunoSEQ multiplex PCR; TCRdb holds only in-frame clones, not every one. The sample has 40,000 to 45,000 clones; 87% are singletons. Sequenced material: PBMCs. The TCR comes from a woman aged 40 to 50 in good health and CMV-seropositive. J is TRBJ2-7 and V is TRBV6-5; possible D gene TRBD2, 6 bases. This CDR3 is CASSYRSGDAYEQYF. The CDR3 DNA sequence: TGTGCCAGCAGTTACCGGTCGGGGGATGCCTACGAGCAGTACTTC.